These 20 T cell receptor beta chains share one sample of origin, sequenced in a study of cytomegalovirus exposure and HLA in healthy donors. The PCR was carried out with 60 Vbeta primers and 13 Jbeta primers. The repertoire was sequenced with immunoSEQ multiplex PCR; TCRdb's copy has only in-frame clones and lacks some. The table lists 80,000 to 100,000 clones. Sequenced: PBMCs. These receptors were obtained from a man aged 50 to 59 in good health and CMV-seronegative.

The chain couples TRBV9 to TRBJ2-1, with D possibly TRBD1 on 6 matching bases. V dropped 0 bases and J dropped 8 bases, with 12 bases sitting between them. The CDR3 totals 14 residues. Germline-derived CDR1 and CDR2 are SGDLS and YYNGEE. The CDR3 reads CASSVVWGRDEQFF. As DNA, the CDR3 is TGTGCCAGCAGCGTAGTATGGGGGCGGGATGAGCAGTTCTTC.

The chain joins TRBV6-5 to TRBJ2-2; TRBD2 is a possible D gene (6 bases). The V end was cut by 2 bases, the J end by 2 bases, with 12 bases between. The CDR3 runs 16 residues. In germline, CDR1 is MNHEY, CDR2 SVGAGI. For the CDR3, the DNA is TGTGCCAGCAGTTACGGAGGGATAGCCAACACCGGGGAGCTGTTTTTT. It translates to CASSYGGIANTGELFF.

The gene calls are TRBV6-6 and TRBJ2-5; no clear D. Germline loops: CDR1 MNHNY, CDR2 SVGAGI (reference sequence). The CDR3 extends over 13 amino acids. V dropped 2 bases and J dropped 3 bases, with 7 bases sitting between them. The CDR3 nucleotides are TGTGCCAGCAGTTACAACTCCAAAGAGACCCAGTACTTC. Translation: CASSYNSKETQYF.

The CDR3, as DNA: TGTGCCAGCAGTTTGGGGGCCACCGGGGAGCTGTTTTTT. Amino acids: CASSLGATGELFF. The genes are TRBV28 and TRBJ2-2, with D perhaps TRBD1 (6 bases). Germline CDR1 reads MDHEN; CDR2 reads SYDVKM. The CDR3 extends over 13 amino acids. V was shortened by 3 bases and J by 4 bases, with 6 bases between the two germline ends.

This chain uses TRBV6-6 with TRBJ2-7, with D possibly TRBD1 on 5 matching bases. V lost 2 bases to trimming and J lost 2 bases, with 10 bases between them. The CDR3 consists of 14 residues. Germline assignment: CDR1 MNHNY and CDR2 SVGAGI (reference sequence). The CDR3 coding sequence is TGTGCCAGCAGTTACACCAGGGTGGCCTACGAGCAGTACTTC. Translation gives CASSYTRVAYEQYF.

This chain joins TRBV7-9 and TRBJ1-6; D is undetermined. Trimming shortened V by 1 base and J by 6 bases, and 10 bases separated the two germline ends. The CDR3 is 15 amino acids. CDR1 and CDR2 from the germline V gene are SEHNR and FQNEAQ (reference sequence). CDR3 in amino acids: CASSLVGPFNSPLHF. The CDR3, as DNA: TGTGCCAGCAGCTTAGTCGGTCCGTTTAATTCACCCCTCCACTTT.

The genes are TRBV4-1 and TRBJ1-5; D is uncertain. V was shortened by 3 bases and J by 5 bases, with 20 bases between the two germline ends. CDR1 and CDR2 (germline): MGHRA, YSYEKL. The CDR3 spans 17 residues. This chain's CDR3 is CASSHPVGPGRDQPQHF. For the CDR3, the DNA is TGCGCCAGCAGCCACCCAGTTGGGCCGGGGAGGGATCAGCCCCAGCATTTT.

The chain has TRBV9 and TRBJ2-7; D is possibly TRBD2 (6 bases). Germline lookup yields CDR1 SGDLS and CDR2 YYNGEE. V was shortened by 0 bases and J by 6 bases, with 10 bases between the two germline ends. This CDR3 region has 13 residues. The CDR3 DNA reads TGTGCCAGCAGCGTAGTGCGGGGAGGCGAGCAGTACTTC. Translated: CASSVVRGGEQYF.

This chain links TRBV6-5 with TRBJ2-2, with D maybe TRBD2 (5 bases). Germline lookup yields CDR1 MNHEY and CDR2 SVGAGI. Between the trimmed V and J ends, which lost 5 bases and 3 bases, there was a span of 10 bases. The CDR3 covers 14 residues. Here the CDR3 reads CASSPGWDTGELFF. DNA of the CDR3: TGTGCCAGCAGTCCGGGGTGGGACACCGGGGAGCTGTTTTTT.

For this clone: An end of the junction differs from the germline gene, which may be a read error. V gene TRBV2 combines with J gene TRBJ2-7, with 7 bases that match TRBD2. Germline V lookup: CDR1 SNHLY, CDR2 FYNNEI. This CDR3 has 12 residues. The CDR3 nucleotides read TGTGCCAGCAGTGAAGTGAAGACTAGGGGAGGGTTC. It is translated as CASSEVKTRGGF.

The rearrangement links TRBV11-2 to TRBJ2-3; the match to TRBD1 covers 7 bases. The CDR3 covers 15 residues. The V and J ends lost 5 bases and 2 bases, in that order; junction bases with no gene match: 7. Germline loops: CDR1 SGHAT, CDR2 FQNNGV. Here the CDR3 DNA reads TGTGCCAGCAGCCCCAGGGGGATCTTCACAGATACGCAGTATTTT. It codes for CASSPRGIFTDTQYF. The complete variable domain, with remaining parts taken from reference TRBV11-2 and TRBJ2-3, reads EAGVAQSPRYKIIEKRQSVAFWCNPISGHATLYWYQQILGQGPKLLIQFQNNGVVDDSQLPKDRFSAERLKGVDSTLKIQPAKLEDSAVYLCASSPRGIFTDTQYFGPGTRLTVL.

The chain employs TRBV6-1 and TRBJ2-7; D is possibly TRBD1 (6 bases). The ends were cut back, 10 bases at V and 4 bases at J, with 23 bases in the middle. In germline, CDR1 is MNHNS, CDR2 SASEGT. The CDR3 runs 15 residues. The DNA for the CDR3 is TGTGCCACCAAGGATGAAGCACAGGGTATGTACGAGCAGTACTTC. Amino acids: CATKDEAQGMYEQYF.

Points on this clone: This sample includes further DNA sequences coding for the same CDR3. V usage is TRBV6-1 and J usage is TRBJ1-1; D is possibly TRBD1 (6 bases). V lost 4 bases, J lost 3 bases, and 15 bases lay in between. Germline loops: CDR1 MNHNS, CDR2 SASEGT. The CDR3 has 15 amino acids. This CDR3 is CASSVVAGGDTEAFF. As DNA, the CDR3 is TGTGCCAGCAGTGTTGTGGCGGGGGGCGACACTGAAGCTTTCTTT.

The J gene is TRBJ2-3, the V gene TRBV10-1; the match to TRBD1 covers 11 bases. The J segment lost 6 bases and the V segment lost 4 bases, leaving 9 bases of the junction unmatched. The CDR3 runs 16 residues. Germline V gene lookup returns CDR1 WNHNN and CDR2 SYGVQD (reference sequence). The CDR3 DNA follows: TGCGCCAGCAGTGCCTCCGGGACAGGGGGTCTGGATACGCAGTATTTT. Translating it yields CASSASGTGGLDTQYF.

This chain links TRBV7-9 with TRBJ1-2; TRBD1 is a possible D gene (5 bases). V lost 2 bases and J 6 bases, leaving 16 bases between the germline ends. The V gene's germline CDR1 is SEHNR and CDR2 FQNEAQ (reference sequence). The CDR3 extends over 15 amino acids. Here the CDR3 reads CASSLLWGEYHGYTF. The CDR3 nucleotides are TGTGCCAGCAGCTTATTATGGGGGGAATATCATGGCTACACCTTC.

V gene TRBV5-4 combines with J gene TRBJ1-1; 8 bases are a match to TRBD1. The CDR3 has 15 residues. V was clipped by 4 bases and J by 10 bases; unmatched bases: 15. Looked up from germline, CDR1 is SGHNT and CDR2 is YYREEE (reference sequence). In DNA, the CDR3 is TGTGCCAGCAGCCCAGGACAGGGAATGTCGGCTCGAGCTTTCTTT. Translated, it gives CASSPGQGMSARAFF.

CDR3 DNA: TGTGCCAGCAGCTCCCCCGGGACAGAAAGAAACAATGAGCAGTTCTTC. It encodes CASSSPGTERNNEQFF. The J gene is TRBJ2-1, the V gene TRBV7-3, with TRBD1 identical over 7 bases. V shed 4 bases and J 5 bases; nucleotides not matched to a gene: 11. The CDR3 sequence is 16 residues long. CDR1 is SGHTA and CDR2 is FQGTGA in the germline V gene.

The chain carries TRBV5-1 and TRBJ2-7, with a tentative D call TRBD2 (5 bases). CDR3 length: 15 amino acids. Germline assignment: CDR1 SGHRS and CDR2 YFSETQ. V gave up 2 bases and J gave up 5 bases, with 17 bases separating them. The CDR3 DNA is TGCGCCAGCAGCTTTTCGTATAGTGGAGGCCACGAGCAGTACTTC. Amino acids: CASSFSYSGGHEQYF.

The chain employs TRBV7-3 and TRBJ2-5, with 8 bases fitting TRBD2. The CDR3 is made up of 15 amino acids. V lost 0 bases to trimming and J lost 2 bases; unmatched junction nucleotides: 2. CDR1 and CDR2 from the germline V gene are SGHTA and FQGTGA. DNA for the CDR3: TGTGCCAGCAGCTTAACGGCTAGCGGGCAAGAGACCCAGTACTTC. Its protein is CASSLTASGQETQYF.

V usage is TRBV10-3 and J usage is TRBJ2-1, with a tentative D call TRBD1 (6 bases). The V end was cut by 7 bases, the J end by 10 bases, with 17 bases between. CDR1 and CDR2 (germline): ENHRY, SYGVKD. The CDR3 consists of 13 residues. The CDR3 loop is CAITVSRGEEQFF. CDR3 DNA sequence: TGTGCCATCACGGTTAGCAGGGGAGAGGAGCAGTTCTTC.